Shown below are 32 T cell receptor beta chains from a single sample sequenced in a study of blood T cell repertoires in COVID-19. Data came from immunoSEQ multiplex PCR; TCRdb stores just in-frame clones and leaves some out. The sample has about 310,000 clones, over 80% seen once; the top ten hold about 8.9%. Sequences were obtained from PBMCs or T cells enriched from blood (not recorded which). These receptor sequences come from a woman in her late teens or twenties who had recovered from COVID-19.

This clone came up once. The chain joins TRBV7-2 to TRBJ2-7; D possibly corresponds to TRBD2 (7 bases). V was shortened by 3 bases and J by 5 bases, with 17 bases between the two germline ends. Germline V gene sequence: CDR1 SGHTA, CDR2 FQGNSA. The CDR3 has 15 residues. Written as DNA, the CDR3 is TGTGCCAGCAGCTTCAACGGAGGGGGGGCCCACGAGCAGTACTTC. This gives the protein CASSFNGGGAHEQYF. The complete variable domain, with remaining parts taken from reference TRBV7-2 and TRBJ2-7, reads GAGVSQSPSNKVTEKGKDVELRCDPISGHTALYWYRQSLGQGLEFLIYFQGNSAPDKSGLPSDRFSAERTGGSVSTLTIQRTQQEDSAVYLCASSFNGGGAHEQYFGPGTRLTVT.

The gene calls are TRBV4-1 and TRBJ1-2, with TRBD1 matching over 8 bases. After removal of 4 bases from V and 0 bases from J, the junction contained 7 bases not matched to a gene. This CDR3 spans 16 amino acids. The germline V gene encodes CDR1 MGHRA and CDR2 YSYEKL. The CDR3: CASSPPGQEANYGYTF. In nucleotides, the CDR3 is TGCGCCAGCAGCCCACCGGGACAGGAGGCTAACTATGGCTACACCTTC.

The rearrangement uses TRBV28 and TRBJ2-5, with 7 bases matching TRBD2. This CDR3 is 13 amino acids long. Losses at the gene ends were 4 bases for V and 4 bases for J; bases not matched to a gene: 3. Per the germline V gene, CDR1 is MDHEN and CDR2 is SYDVKM. The CDR3 nucleotides are TGTGCCAGCAGTTGGGGGGGAGGAGAGACCCAGTACTTC. Amino acid sequence: CASSWGGGETQYF.

The chain has TRBV15 and TRBJ1-1; no definite D call. Trimming cost V 0 bases and J 0 bases, with 8 bases left between them. Per the germline V gene, CDR1 is LNHNV and CDR2 is YYDKDF (reference sequence). The CDR3 loop spans 15 amino acids. The CDR3: CATSRDLTLNTEAFF. In DNA form, the CDR3 reads TGTGCCACCAGCAGAGATCTGACATTGAACACTGAAGCTTTCTTT.

V and J are TRBV28 and TRBJ1-4, with no clear D. The germline V gene has CDR1 MDHEN and CDR2 SYDVKM. V was clipped by 8 bases and J by 0 bases, with 7 bases between them. This CDR3 spans 13 amino acids. The CDR3 nucleotides are TGTGCCAGCGAGGGTTCAACTAATGAAAAACTGTTTTTT. It codes for CASEGSTNEKLFF.

J is TRBJ1-4 and V is TRBV30; the match to TRBD1 covers 9 bases. J lost 2 bases, V lost 5 bases, and 3 bases had no gene match. The CDR3 consists of 14 residues. Germline V gene sequence: CDR1 GTSNPN, CDR2 SVGIG (reference sequence). The CDR3 reads CAWGTGGTNEKLFF. Written as DNA, the CDR3 is TGTGCCTGGGGAACAGGGGGCACTAATGAAAAACTGTTTTTT.

The chain combines TRBV19 with TRBJ1-2; 9 nucleotides align to TRBD1. With V trimmed by 8 bases and J by 4 bases, 8 bases remained unmatched. Germline CDR1 is LNHDA and CDR2 is SQIVND (reference sequence). This CDR3 is built from 14 residues. The CDR3: CASCKGQGFYGYTF. DNA for the CDR3: TGTGCCAGTTGCAAGGGACAGGGTTTCTATGGCTACACCTTC.

A few counts support this clone. The genes are TRBV7-2 and TRBJ2-7; a possible D gene is TRBD1 (6 bases). Between the trimmed V and J ends, which lost 1 base and 0 bases, there was a span of 7 bases. Germline V gene data show CDR1 as SGHTA and CDR2 as FQGNSA. This CDR3 is built from 14 residues. The CDR3 DNA reads as TGTGCCAGCAGCTTAGGACAGGCCTCCTACGAGCAGTACTTC. As protein: CASSLGQASYEQYF.

The chain is built from TRBV5-8 and TRBJ2-1; weak D call: TRBD1 (6 bases). The V gene lost 4 bases and the J gene lost 4 bases, with 9 bases spanning the gap. This CDR3 is 13 amino acids long. The germline CDR1 and CDR2 sequences are SGHTS and YDEGEE. CDR3 protein: CASSTGQYNEQFF. The CDR3 coding sequence is TGTGCCAGCAGCACCGGACAGTACAATGAGCAGTTCTTC. Based on the CDR3 plus reference TRBV5-8 and TRBJ2-1, the full variable domain is EAGVTQSPTHLIKTRGQQATLRCSPISGHTSVYWYQQALGLGLQFLLWYDEGEERNRGNFPPRFSGRQFPNYSSELNVNALELEDSALYLCASSTGQYNEQFFGPGTRLTVL.

This clone was detected only a few times. V usage is TRBV11-2 and J usage is TRBJ2-7, with TRBD1 as a possible D gene (7 bases). The CDR3 is made up of 16 amino acids. The V end lost 1 base, the J end lost 1 base, and 14 bases lay between the germline ends. Germline CDR1 and CDR2: SGHAT and FQNNGV. The CDR3 loop reads CASSLVWRDSSYEQYF. CDR3 DNA sequence: TGTGCCAGCAGCTTAGTCTGGCGGGACAGTTCCTACGAGCAGTACTTC. The full variable domain, with the rest looked up from reference TRBV11-2 and TRBJ2-7, is EAGVAQSPRYKIIEKRQSVAFWCNPISGHATLYWYQQILGQGPKLLIQFQNNGVVDDSQLPKDRFSAERLKGVDSTLKIQPAKLEDSAVYLCASSLVWRDSSYEQYFGPGTRLTVT.

This chain uses TRBV11-2 with TRBJ1-1; 8 bases line up with TRBD1. J lost 7 bases, V lost 1 base, and 8 bases had no gene match. CDR3 length equals 15 residues. CDR1 is SGHAT, CDR2 FQNNGV, per germline. The chain's CDR3 is CASSLGQGIRFEAFF. The CDR3 DNA reads TGTGCCAGCAGCTTAGGACAGGGGATCCGGTTTGAAGCTTTCTTT.

V usage is TRBV5-5 and J usage is TRBJ2-3; D is perhaps TRBD1 (5 bases). The germline gives CDR1 SGHKS, CDR2 YYEKEE (reference sequence). V was trimmed by 5 bases and J by 3 bases, leaving 22 bases between them. The CDR3 totals 17 residues. DNA of the CDR3: TGTGCCAGCAGATCGAGCCCGCCAGGGTGGTCGACAGATACGCAGTATTTT. Its translation: CASRSSPPGWSTDTQYF.

As concerns this clone: The junction does not match germline at one end; this may be a read error. This sequence joins TRBV3-1 (or the pseudogene TRBV3-2) and TRBJ2-3; D is perhaps TRBD2 (6 bases). Germline CDR1 is LGHDT and CDR2 is YNNKEL (reference sequence). The CDR3 runs 20 residues. The CDR3 coding sequence is TGTGCCAGCAGCCAAGAGAGGATGGCCCGGTGCCACCAAGCCGGGGGACGGGGAAATTTT. It translates to CASSQERMARCHQAGGRGNF.

The genes are TRBV19 and TRBJ1-5; 7 bases align to TRBD1. Germline trimming cut 5 bases from V and 1 base from J; bases unmatched to any gene: 11. This CDR3 is built from 17 residues. The germline V gene has CDR1 LNHDA and CDR2 SQIVND (reference sequence). The CDR3 nucleotides read TGTGCCAGTAGTTCGACCTTGGGACAGAGGAGCAATCAGCCCCAGCATTTT. It yields the protein CASSSTLGQRSNQPQHF.

The J gene is TRBJ1-1, the V gene TRBV10-3, with unresolved D. This CDR3 is built from 14 residues. V was clipped by 0 bases and J by 1 base, with 6 bases between them. CDR1 ENHRY and CDR2 SYGVKD come from the germline V gene. The CDR3 sequence: CAISESRANTEAFF. The CDR3 nucleotides are TGTGCCATCAGTGAGTCGAGGGCGAACACTGAAGCTTTCTTT.

In the case of this clone: Other nucleotide sequences in the sample specify the same CDR3. This chain uses TRBV7-9 with TRBJ2-5, with D perhaps TRBD2 (6 bases). Germline V gene lookup returns CDR1 SEHNR and CDR2 FQNEAQ (reference sequence). This CDR3 is built from 14 residues. V lost 1 base to trimming and J lost 4 bases, with 10 bases between them. CDR3 coding DNA: TGTGCCAGCAGCTTAGTGGGGGGAGGAGAGACCCAGTACTTC. Translating gives CASSLVGGGETQYF. The variable domain in full, with the rest retrieved from reference TRBV7-9 and TRBJ2-5, is DTGVSQNPRHKITKRGQNVTFRCDPISEHNRLYWYRQTLGQGPEFLTYFQNEAQLEKSRLLSDRFSAERPKGSFSTLEIQRTEQGDSAMYLCASSLVGGGETQYFGPGTRLLVL.

This clone was detected only once. The chain links TRBV5-4 to TRBJ1-2; 10 nucleotides line up with TRBD1. Unmatched junction bases numbered 5, after V lost 0 bases and J lost 3 bases. The CDR3 covers 16 residues. Germline values: CDR1 SGHNT, CDR2 YYREEE (reference sequence). The CDR3 loop reads CASSLGQGAPYYGYTF. In nucleotides, the CDR3 is TGTGCCAGCAGCTTGGGACAGGGGGCTCCGTACTATGGCTACACCTTC. The full variable domain, rest sourced from reference TRBV5-4 and TRBJ1-2, is ETGVTQSPTHLIKTRGQQVTLRCSSQSGHNTVSWYQQALGQGPQFIFQYYREEENGRGNFPPRFSGLQFPNYSSELNVNALELDDSALYLCASSLGQGAPYYGYTFGSGTRLTVV.

This rearrangement joins TRBV25-1 to TRBJ1-5; 7 nucleotides agree with TRBD1. Germline assignment: CDR1 MGHDK and CDR2 SYGVNS. With V trimmed by 8 bases and J by 5 bases, 9 bases remained unmatched. The CDR3 length is 14 residues. The CDR3: CASSPTGSHQPQHF. The CDR3 bases are TGTGCCAGCTCCCCGACAGGGTCGCATCAGCCCCAGCATTTT.

The chain combines TRBV28 with TRBJ1-3; D is ambiguous. Germline lookup yields CDR1 MDHEN and CDR2 SYDVKM. The CDR3 length is 14 residues. Trimming cost V 3 bases and J 0 bases, with 6 bases left between them. The CDR3 nucleotides are TGTGCCAGCAGTTTCACAAACTCTGGAAACACCATATATTTT. Its protein is CASSFTNSGNTIYF.

The chain has TRBV7-9 and TRBJ1-5; no definite D call. Trimming pared 2 bases from V and 7 bases from J, leaving 21 bases between. The germline gives CDR1 SEHNR, CDR2 FQNEAQ (reference sequence). The CDR3 runs 17 residues. CDR3 sequence: CASSLRYGEKRGQPQHF. The CDR3 DNA sequence: TGTGCCAGCAGCTTAAGGTATGGCGAGAAGAGAGGACAGCCCCAGCATTTT.

This clone appeared a few times. The rearrangement joins TRBV24-1 to TRBJ1-2; 7 bases line up with TRBD1. The CDR3 sequence is 14 residues long. V dropped 4 bases and J dropped 6; count of bases not matched to a gene: 7. Germline V gene lookup returns CDR1 KGHDR and CDR2 SFDVKD. CDR3 amino acids: CATSDHRGLDGYTF. As DNA, the CDR3 is TGTGCCACCAGTGACCACAGGGGTTTAGATGGCTACACCTTC.

The rearrangement uses TRBV28 and TRBJ1-6; possibly TRBD1 for D (6 bases). Trimming pared 7 bases from V and 9 bases from J, leaving 16 bases between. The CDR3 is 14 amino acids. Germline V gives CDR1 MDHEN, CDR2 SYDVKM. The CDR3 sequence: CASITVGAGSPLHF. The CDR3, as DNA: TGTGCCAGCATTACGGTGGGGGCAGGTTCACCCCTCCACTTT.

The chain recombines TRBV6-2 or TRBV6-3 with TRBJ1-2; 8 positions agree with TRBD1. The trim removed 6 bases at V and 13 bases at J, leaving 28 bases unmatched. The CDR3 contains 18 residues. The germline gives CDR1 MNHEY, CDR2 SVGEGT. The CDR3 is CASSPTGAFPPPTTQGTF. The CDR3 coding sequence is TGTGCCAGCAGCCCGACAGGGGCGTTTCCTCCTCCAACTACCCAGGGCACCTTC.

This chain uses TRBV9 with TRBJ1-6; 7 nucleotides line up with TRBD1. The CDR3 is 15 amino acids. V shed 0 bases and J 7 bases; nucleotides not matched to a gene: 4. Per germline, CDR1 SGDLS and CDR2 YYNGEE. The CDR3 DNA is TGTGCCAGCAGCGTAGCTGGGACAGTAAATTCACCCCTCCACTTT. Translated: CASSVAGTVNSPLHF.

This chain connects TRBV24-1 to TRBJ2-1; TRBD2 agrees at 11 bases. This CDR3 spans 14 amino acids. Trimming cost V 9 bases and J 3 bases; bases outside gene matches: 3. Germline values: CDR1 KGHDR, CDR2 SFDVKD. The CDR3 sequence is CATGGTSGYNEQFF. CDR3 DNA: TGTGCCACCGGGGGGACTAGCGGCTACAATGAGCAGTTCTTC.

This clone appeared a single time. V is TRBV5-1 and J is TRBJ1-1; D unresolved. CDR1 SGHRS and CDR2 YFSETQ come from the germline V gene. This CDR3 comprises 13 residues. Deletions cut 2 bases from V and 2 bases from J, with 7 bases between. Here the CDR3 reads CASSFRVNTEAFF. CDR3 coding DNA: TGCGCCAGCAGCTTTCGGGTAAACACTGAAGCTTTCTTT.

This chain uses TRBV4-3 with TRBJ1-2, with a possible D match to TRBD1 (5 bases). CDR3 length equals 15 residues. Per germline, CDR1 LGHNA and CDR2 YSLEER. Trimming took 0 bases from V and 3 from J, leaving 11 bases between them. CDR3 nucleotides: TGCGCCAGCAGCCAAGATCACAGGTACGACTATGGCTACACCTTC. This encodes CASSQDHRYDYGYTF.

The chain uses TRBV30 and TRBJ1-3; possibly TRBD1 for D (5 bases). Germline V gene data show CDR1 as GTSNPN and CDR2 as SVGIG (reference sequence). V shed 2 bases and J shed 0 bases, with 14 bases lying between them. The CDR3 has 16 amino acids. CDR3 region: CAWSPAGLSSGNTIYF. In DNA, the CDR3 is TGTGCCTGGAGTCCGGCAGGGTTAAGCTCTGGAAACACCATATATTTT.

The V gene is TRBV5-4, the J gene TRBJ2-1; D perhaps matches TRBD1 (6 bases). CDR3 length equals 15 residues. Germline lookup yields CDR1 SGHNT and CDR2 YYREEE (reference sequence). Trimming stripped 2 bases from V and 9 bases from J, with 18 bases between. The CDR3, as DNA: TGTGCCAGCAGCTTAGCTTTGGGGGCGGTGGGTGAGCAGTTCTTC. This encodes CASSLALGAVGEQFF.

This clone has only a few counts. The CDR3 DNA is TGTGCCAGCAGTTTAATCAGCAGGATCTATGGCTACACCTTC. Protein: CASSLISRIYGYTF. This chain uses TRBV28 with TRBJ1-2; no clear D gene. Germline lookup yields CDR1 MDHEN and CDR2 SYDVKM. CDR3 length: 14 residues. Between the trimmed V and J ends, which lost 2 bases and 4 bases, there was a span of 11 bases.

The DNA of the CDR3 is TGCGCCAGCAGCCAACATGGAGACAGAGCCTATGGCTACACCTTC. It specifies CASSQHGDRAYGYTF. This rearrangement joins TRBV4-1 to TRBJ1-2, with D possibly TRBD1 on 5 matching bases. CDR3 length: 15 amino acids. The V gene's germline CDR1 is MGHRA and CDR2 YSYEKL. Trimming removed 2 bases from V and 4 bases from J, with 14 bases in between.

The genes are TRBV29-1 and TRBJ1-1; possibly TRBD1 for D (6 bases). V was trimmed by 4 bases and J by 4 bases, leaving 10 bases between them. The V gene's germline CDR1 is SQVTM and CDR2 ANQGSEA. CDR3 length: 12 residues. In DNA, the CDR3 is TGCAGCGTTGGGCGAGGGGGCACTGAAGCTTTCTTT. Translating it yields CSVGRGGTEAFF. Supplemented by reference TRBV29-1 and TRBJ1-1, the full variable domain reads SAVISQKPSRDICQRGTSLTIQCQVDSQVTMMFWYRQQPGQSLTLIATANQGSEATYESGFVIDKFPISRPNLTFSTLTVSNMSPEDSSIYLCSVGRGGTEAFFGQGTRLTVV.